This T cell receptor beta chain came from a study of blood T cell repertoires in COVID-19. About the research overall: Spain, Italy and the United States supplied samples that represented acute and convalescent COVID-19. PBMCs, B-cell-depleted T cells, or T cells provided the cDNA or gDNA that made up the material.

CDR1 and CDR2 from the germline V gene are SEHNR and FQNEAQ (reference sequence). Trimming removed 4 bases at V and 0 bases at J, with 14 bases between. There are 16 residues in the CDR3. As processed by the authors: Amplifying reference gene primers gave estimates of nucleated cell counts. TCRdb's table, derived via immunoSEQ multiplex PCR, lists solely in-frame clones and lacks some. V, J and clone size derive from that table, while D and trimming were established from the DNA sequence. The sample carries approximately 25,000 clones, 90% recorded once. Sequencing was done on a sample of peripheral blood. The TCR sequence derives from a woman aged 55 to 70 with active COVID-19. This chain connects TRBV7-9 to TRBJ2-3, with D perhaps matching TRBD2 (6 bases). The CDR3 is CASSSWLAQSTDTQYF. The CDR3, as DNA: TGTGCCAGCAGCTCCTGGCTAGCGCAAAGCACAGATACGCAGTATTTT.